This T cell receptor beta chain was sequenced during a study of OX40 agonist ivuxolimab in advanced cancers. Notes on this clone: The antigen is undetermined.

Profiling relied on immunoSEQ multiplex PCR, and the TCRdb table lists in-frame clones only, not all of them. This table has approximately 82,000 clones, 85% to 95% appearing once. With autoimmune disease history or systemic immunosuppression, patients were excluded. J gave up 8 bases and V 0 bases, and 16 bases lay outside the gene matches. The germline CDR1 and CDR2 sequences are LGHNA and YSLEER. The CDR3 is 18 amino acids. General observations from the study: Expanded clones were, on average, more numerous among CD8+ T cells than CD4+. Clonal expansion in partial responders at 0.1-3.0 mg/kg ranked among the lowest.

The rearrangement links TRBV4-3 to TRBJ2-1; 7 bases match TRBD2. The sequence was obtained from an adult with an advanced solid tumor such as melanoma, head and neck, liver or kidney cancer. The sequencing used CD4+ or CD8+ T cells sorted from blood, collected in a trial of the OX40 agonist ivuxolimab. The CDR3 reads CASSQEGRAGGSADEQFF. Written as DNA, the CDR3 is TGCGCCAGCAGCCAAGAAGGTCGGGCTGGCGGGAGCGCGGATGAGCAGTTCTTC.